The clone carrying this T cell receptor (beta chain) appeared a few times. Its antigen remains unknown. Trimming cost V 6 bases and J 0 bases, with 14 bases left between them. This CDR3 contains 16 residues. From germline, CDR1 is SNHLY and CDR2 FYNNEI. Produced via immunoSEQ multiplex PCR; TCRdb's table is partial and in-frame only. The profile covers about 4,800 clones, with around 50% appearing a single time and 3% to 4% taken by the ten largest. The data belong to a study of T cells in localized non-small cell lung cancer. Findings of the study overall: Uninvolved adjacent lung had the highest recorded T cell clonality, with tumor below it. Owing to sequencing of a solitary tumor region, heterogeneity cannot be discounted. Across samples, adjacent lung featured a median around 56 of the top 100 tumor clones. Longer overall survival was seen with higher T cell density measured in blood.

Material: lymph node tissue, obtained before any cancer treatment. The sequence was collected from an older male donor with stage I squamous cell lung carcinoma. The genes are TRBV2 and TRBJ2-2; perhaps TRBD2 as D (5 bases). For the CDR3, the DNA is TGTGCCAGCAGCCTCTTGGGGAGCACGAACACCGGGGAGCTGTTTTTT. Translation: CASSLLGSTNTGELFF.